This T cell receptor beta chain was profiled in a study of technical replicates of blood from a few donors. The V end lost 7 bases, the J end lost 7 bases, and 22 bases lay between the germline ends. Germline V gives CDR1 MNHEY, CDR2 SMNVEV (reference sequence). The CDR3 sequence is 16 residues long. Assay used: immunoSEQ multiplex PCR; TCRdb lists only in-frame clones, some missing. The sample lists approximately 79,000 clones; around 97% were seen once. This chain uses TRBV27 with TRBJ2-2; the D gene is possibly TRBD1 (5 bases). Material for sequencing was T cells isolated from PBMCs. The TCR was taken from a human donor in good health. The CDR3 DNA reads TGTGCCAGCAATGGGGCCGGCAAAAACATGCGCGGGGAGCTGTTTTTT. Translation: CASNGAGKNMRGELFF.